One sample yielded the 25 T cell receptor beta chains listed below, sequenced in a study of blood T cell repertoires in COVID-19. TCRdb's copy holds only in-frame clones and misses some; the assay was immunoSEQ multiplex PCR. The table lists 200,000 to 250,000 clones, around 84% of them singletons. Sequencing was performed on peripheral blood. The receptors stem from a man in his fifties or sixties with COVID-19, enrolled during active disease.

The chain uses TRBV18 and TRBJ2-7, with D uncertain. Germline V gene data show CDR1 as KGHSH and CDR2 as LQKENI. CDR3 length: 15 residues. Trimming stripped 2 bases from V and 0 bases from J, with 11 bases between. CDR3 nucleotide sequence: TGTGCCAGCTCACCAACAGAGCTCGCCTCCTACGAGCAGTACTTC. Its translation: CASSPTELASYEQYF.

This chain's CDR3 is CASSALTPGRKFF. In DNA form, the CDR3 reads TGTGCCAGCAGCGCCCTCACGCCCGGGAGGAAATTTTTT. The V call is TRBV2, the J call TRBJ1-4, with no clear D. CDR3 length equals 13 residues. V was cut by 6 bases and J by 17 bases, with 22 bases left in between. Germline V lookup: CDR1 SNHLY, CDR2 FYNNEI.

This clone occurred a few times. The chain carries TRBV9 and TRBJ2-1; no clear D gene. This CDR3 has 15 residues. Trimming left V 1 base short and J 1 base short, with 9 bases between. CDR1 and CDR2 (germline): SGDLS, YYNGEE. The CDR3 is CASSVTGDSYNEQFF. DNA of the CDR3: TGTGCCAGCAGCGTAACGGGTGATTCCTACAATGAGCAGTTCTTC.

The V call is TRBV27, the J call TRBJ1-1; perhaps TRBD1 as D (5 bases). Trimming shortened V by 3 bases and J by 5 bases, and 13 bases separated the two germline ends. The CDR3 loop spans 14 amino acids. The germline V gene has CDR1 MNHEY and CDR2 SMNVEV (reference sequence). As DNA, the CDR3 is TGTGCCAGCAGTTTCGGGGGTTCTGTTACTGAAGCTTTCTTT. It encodes CASSFGGSVTEAFF.

This sequence joins TRBV21-1 and TRBJ2-5; TRBD2 is the table's D call, not checked against the DNA. TRBV21-1 is flagged as a pseudogene. The CDR3 runs 15 residues. DNA of the CDR3: TGTGCCAGCAGCAAAGTGTGCGGGGAGATGGAGACCCAGTACTTC. This gives the protein CASSKVCGEMETQYF.

The chain links TRBV6-5 to TRBJ2-7, with D perhaps TRBD1 (6 bases). Germline V lookup: CDR1 MNHEY, CDR2 SVGAGI. Trimming took 2 bases from V and 3 from J, leaving 11 bases between them. The CDR3 runs to 14 residues. The CDR3, as DNA: TGTGCCAGCAGTTACACCGGACAGATCTACGAGCAGTACTTC. Encoded protein: CASSYTGQIYEQYF.

The rearrangement uses TRBV7-9 and TRBJ2-3, with a weak D call TRBD2 (5 bases). The CDR3 loop spans 13 amino acids. Germline lookup yields CDR1 SEHNR and CDR2 FQNEAQ (reference sequence). Trimming cost V 3 bases and J 5 bases, with 9 bases left between them. The CDR3 is CASSLRTVDTQYF. The CDR3 DNA is TGTGCCAGCAGCTTGAGGACTGTAGATACGCAGTATTTT.

The sample holds a few counts of this clone. This chain joins TRBV7-9 and TRBJ2-3; possible D gene TRBD1, 6 bases. Germline CDR1 SEHNR, CDR2 FQNEAQ (reference sequence). Trimming took 1 base from V and 2 from J, leaving 13 bases between them. This CDR3 region has 16 residues. The CDR3: CASSLEGDRSTDTQYF. The CDR3 DNA is TGTGCCAGCAGCTTAGAGGGGGACCGATCCACAGATACGCAGTATTTT.

This chain uses TRBV4-1 with TRBJ2-2; 8 bases are shared with TRBD2. This CDR3 has 19 residues. V was pared by 1 base and J by 2 bases, with 12 bases of the junction left unmatched. Per germline, CDR1 MGHRA and CDR2 YSYEKL. Written as DNA, the CDR3 is TGCGCCAGCAGCCAAGTGTCGGGGGAGATAGCGGGAAACACCGGGGAGCTGTTTTTT. This gives the protein CASSQVSGEIAGNTGELFF.

This clone was seen ten or more times. The chain uses TRBV12-5 and TRBJ1-2, with TRBD1 as a possible D gene (5 bases). CDR1 and CDR2 (germline): LGHNT, FRNRAP. CDR3 length: 14 amino acids. Deletions cut 5 bases from V and 4 bases from J, with 14 bases between. The CDR3 loop reads CASGPGGLAYGYTF. The CDR3 nucleotides are TGTGCTAGTGGTCCCGGGGGACTCGCCTATGGCTACACCTTC.

The chain uses TRBV15 and TRBJ1-2, with no clear D. The germline V gene has CDR1 LNHNV and CDR2 YYDKDF (reference sequence). V lost 5 bases and J 7 bases, leaving 17 bases between the germline ends. The CDR3 is made up of 14 amino acids. CDR3 nucleotides: TGTGCCACCAGCGGCAGGATTTTTAATAGTGGCTACACCTTC. This codes for CATSGRIFNSGYTF.

This CDR3 reads CASSQGGREKLFF. CDR3 bases: TGTGCCAGCAGTCAAGGGGGCAGGGAAAAACTGTTTTTT. The chain uses TRBV7-9 and TRBJ1-4, with 7 bases aligning to TRBD1. The CDR3 runs to 13 residues. CDR1 SEHNR and CDR2 FQNEAQ come from the germline V gene (reference sequence). Trimming at V came to 6 bases and at J to 8 bases, leaving 6 bases not matched to a gene.

The CDR3 DNA reads as TGTGCCAGCAGCTTACTTCGGTCTGAAGCTTTCTTT. Translated, it gives CASSLLRSEAFF. The V gene is TRBV7-2, the J gene TRBJ1-1; D is unclear. The CDR3 loop spans 12 amino acids. CDR1 is SGHTA and CDR2 is FQGNSA in the germline V gene. Trimming pared 2 bases from V and 6 bases from J, leaving 7 bases between.

The CDR3 is CASSLGGAGNTIYF. The CDR3, as DNA: TGTGCCAGCAGCCTAGGGGGCGCGGGAAACACCATATATTTT. The chain links TRBV7-3 to TRBJ1-3; TRBD1 agrees at 7 bases. Trimming removed 5 bases from V and 4 bases from J; junction bases left unmatched: 5. Germline V gene sequence: CDR1 SGHTA, CDR2 FQGTGA. CDR3 length: 14 residues.

This chain links TRBV27 with TRBJ2-1, with 8 nucleotides matching TRBD2. V dropped 7 bases and J dropped 0; count of bases not matched to a gene: 8. From germline, CDR1 is MNHEY and CDR2 SMNVEV (reference sequence). The CDR3 is 16 residues long. In DNA form, the CDR3 reads TGTGCCAGCACCCCCCCGGGACTAGTCTCCTACAATGAGCAGTTCTTC. Translated: CASTPPGLVSYNEQFF.

V gene TRBV7-2 combines with J gene TRBJ1-5; TRBD1 matches at 7 bases. CDR1 is SGHTA and CDR2 is FQGNSA in the germline V gene. J lost 0 bases, V lost 5 bases, and 7 bases had no gene match. The CDR3 sequence is 16 residues long. CDR3 region: CASSREGTASNQPQHF. DNA for the CDR3: TGTGCCAGCAGCCGGGAGGGGACAGCTAGCAATCAGCCCCAGCATTTT.

The V gene is TRBV5-1, the J gene TRBJ2-7, with TRBD2 matching over 8 bases. The ends lost 2 bases at V and 3 bases at J; junction bases unmatched: 7. Germline V CDR1 and CDR2: SGHRS, YFSETQ. This CDR3 spans 15 amino acids. The chain's CDR3 is CASSLTSGRIYEQYF. Written as DNA, the CDR3 is TGCGCCAGCAGCTTAACTAGCGGTAGAATCTACGAGCAGTACTTC. Full variable domain (missing parts from reference TRBV5-1 and TRBJ2-7): KAGVTQTPRYLIKTRGQQVTLSCSPISGHRSVSWYQQTPGQGLQFLFEYFSETQRNKGNFPGRFSGRQFSNSRSEMNVSTLELGDSALYLCASSLTSGRIYEQYFGPGTRLTVT.

This clone was counted between two and nine times. This chain joins TRBV11-2 and TRBJ1-4; 10 bases are shared with TRBD1. Losses at the gene ends were 8 bases for V and 7 bases for J; bases not matched to a gene: 16. The germline V gene encodes CDR1 SGHAT and CDR2 FQNNGV. CDR3 length: 17 amino acids. CDR3 DNA sequence: TGTGCCAGCCGCTCATCCCGGGACAGGGGTGATAGTGAAAAACTGTTTTTT. Its protein product is CASRSSRDRGDSEKLFF. Complete variable domain (other parts from reference TRBV11-2 and TRBJ1-4): EAGVAQSPRYKIIEKRQSVAFWCNPISGHATLYWYQQILGQGPKLLIQFQNNGVVDDSQLPKDRFSAERLKGVDSTLKIQPAKLEDSAVYLCASRSSRDRGDSEKLFFGSGTQLSVL.

The gene calls are TRBV28 and TRBJ2-7, with D perhaps matching TRBD2 (6 bases). V lost 3 bases to trimming and J lost 1 base, with 13 bases between them. The germline V gene has CDR1 MDHEN and CDR2 SYDVKM. CDR3 length: 15 residues. The CDR3 DNA reads as TGTGCCAGCAGTTTCCTATGGGGGACTTCCTACGAGCAGTACTTC. Amino acid sequence: CASSFLWGTSYEQYF. Full variable domain (outside the CDR3, taken from reference TRBV28 and TRBJ2-7): DVKVTQSSRYLVKRTGEKVFLECVQDMDHENMFWYRQDPGLGLRLIYFSYDVKMKEKGDIPEGYSVSREKKERFSLILESASTNQTSMYLCASSFLWGTSYEQYFGPGTRLTVT.

The CDR3 loop is CASSRGPGHTLEDTQYF. CDR3 DNA: TGCGCCAGCAGCCGCGGCCCTGGACACACCCTGGAAGATACGCAGTATTTT. The chain joins TRBV4-1 to TRBJ2-3, with D possibly TRBD1 on 5 matching bases. The CDR3 length is 17 residues. CDR1 and CDR2 (germline): MGHRA, YSYEKL. V lost 4 bases and J lost 5, with 22 bases in between.

This chain connects TRBV7-2 to TRBJ2-7; 9 bases line up with TRBD2. In germline, CDR1 is SGHTA, CDR2 FQGNSA. The CDR3 extends over 14 amino acids. J gave up 5 bases and V 5 bases, and 7 bases lay outside the gene matches. The CDR3 protein is CASSRMGTSNEQYF. CDR3 bases: TGTGCCAGCAGCCGGATGGGGACTAGCAACGAGCAGTACTTC.

This clone was observed a few times. CDR3 sequence reads: CASRLAGGDEQFF. The CDR3 nucleotides read TGTGCCAGCAGGCTGGCGGGAGGTGATGAGCAGTTCTTC. This chain uses TRBV19 with TRBJ2-1; 8 nucleotides line up with TRBD2. Germline CDR1 is LNHDA and CDR2 is SQIVND (reference sequence). This CDR3 contains 13 residues. V dropped 9 bases and J dropped 8; count of bases not matched to a gene: 9.

This clone appeared a few times. This chain connects TRBV9 to TRBJ1-4; a possible D gene is TRBD1 (5 bases). V dropped 1 base and J dropped 0 bases, with 7 bases sitting between them. The germline V gene encodes CDR1 SGDLS and CDR2 YYNGEE. This CDR3 is built from 15 residues. The CDR3 loop reads CASSVQGATNEKLFF. Here the CDR3 DNA reads TGTGCCAGCAGCGTACAGGGCGCAACTAATGAAAAACTGTTTTTT.

CDR3 in amino acids: CASNSGQAATNEKLFF. The CDR3 nucleotides are TGTGCCAGCAACTCGGGACAAGCCGCAACTAATGAAAAACTGTTTTTT. This chain uses TRBV7-9 with TRBJ1-4; a possible D gene is TRBD1 (6 bases). V lost 7 bases, J lost 0 bases, and 15 bases lay in between. Germline V gene lookup returns CDR1 SEHNR and CDR2 FQNEAQ (reference sequence). The CDR3 has 16 residues.

V is TRBV27 and J is TRBJ1-6; possible D gene TRBD1, 6 bases. Trimming stripped 5 bases from V and 14 bases from J, with 13 bases between. There are 12 residues in the CDR3. Germline V gene data show CDR1 as MNHEY and CDR2 as SMNVEV (reference sequence). CDR3 amino acids: CASSQQGLALHF. In nucleotides, the CDR3 is TGTGCCAGCAGTCAACAGGGCTTGGCCCTCCACTTT.